The clone carrying this TCR beta chain turned up a few times. Its antigen is undetermined. One end of the junction fails to match germline, which may point to a read error. It was RNA transcripts that yielded the amplified TCR beta CDR3 regions. TCR CDR3 underwent first-round RT-PCR with the HTBI primer set. Using its own MiXCR run on the multiplex PCR reads, TCRdb lists one record per CDR3 protein. The table has around 400,000 distinct CDR3 sequences, about 15% seen once. This CDR3 has 14 residues. The data derive from a study of T cells in Graves' hyperthyroidism and ophthalmopathy. General study results and limits: Most thyroid clonotypes expanded above 0.001 appeared in blood too.

V gene TRBV12-3 or TRBV12-4 combines with J gene TRBJ1-3; TRBD1 is a possible D gene (6 bases). The sequence was obtained from an older woman with Graves' ophthalmopathy. Sequencing was carried out using blood. CDR3: CASSLGQFGNTMYF. CDR3 sequence (DNA): TGTGCCAGCAGTCTTGGACAGTTTGGAAACACCATGTATTTT.